The present T cell receptor (beta chain) was sequenced within a study of blood T cell repertoires in COVID-19. The J segment lost 7 bases and the V segment lost 8 bases, leaving 5 bases of the junction unmatched. The CDR3 spans 13 residues. CDR1 and CDR2 (germline): MNHEY, SVGAGI. The Seattle site enrolled patients during active infection and followed them longitudinally. TCRdb's table, derived via immunoSEQ multiplex PCR, lists solely in-frame clones and lacks some. The sample has 250,000 or so clones; around 89% are singletons. The V and J genes are TRBV6-5 and TRBJ1-1, with 12 bases that match TRBD1. The sequence derives from a woman aged 55 to 70 with COVID-19, enrolled during active disease. The sample consisted of peripheral blood. The CDR3 region is CASSGTGGFEAFF. The CDR3 bases are TGTGCCAGCTCCGGGACAGGGGGCTTTGAAGCTTTCTTT.